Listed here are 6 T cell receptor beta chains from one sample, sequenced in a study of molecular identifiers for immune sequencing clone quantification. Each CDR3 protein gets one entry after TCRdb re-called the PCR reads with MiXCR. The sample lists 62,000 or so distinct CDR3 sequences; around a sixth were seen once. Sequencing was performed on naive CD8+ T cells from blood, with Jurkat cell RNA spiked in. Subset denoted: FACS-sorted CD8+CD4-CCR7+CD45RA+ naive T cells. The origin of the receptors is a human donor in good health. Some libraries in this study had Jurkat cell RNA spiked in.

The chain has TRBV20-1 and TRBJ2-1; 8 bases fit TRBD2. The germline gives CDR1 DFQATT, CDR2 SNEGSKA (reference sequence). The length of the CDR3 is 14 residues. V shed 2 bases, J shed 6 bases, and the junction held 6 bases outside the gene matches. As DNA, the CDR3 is TGCAGTGCTAGACAAGCGGGAGAGGGCAATGAGCAGTTCTTC. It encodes CSARQAGEGNEQFF.

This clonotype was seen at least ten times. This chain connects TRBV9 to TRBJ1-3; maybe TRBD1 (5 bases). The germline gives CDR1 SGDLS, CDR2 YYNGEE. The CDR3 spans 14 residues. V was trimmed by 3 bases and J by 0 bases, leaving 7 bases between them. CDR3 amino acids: CASSETGSGNTIYF. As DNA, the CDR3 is TGTGCCAGCAGCGAAACAGGCTCTGGAAACACCATATATTTT.

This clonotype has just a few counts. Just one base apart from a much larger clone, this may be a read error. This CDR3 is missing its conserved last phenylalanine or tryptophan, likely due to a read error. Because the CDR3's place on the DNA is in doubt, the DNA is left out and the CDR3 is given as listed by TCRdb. This CDR3 is CASTNQGGAIGRVTFL. This sequence joins TRBV4-1 and TRBJ2-1; the D segment call TRBD1 is taken from the table without a DNA check. The CDR3 is made up of 16 amino acids, end residues included. In germline, CDR1 is MGHRA, CDR2 YSYEKL.

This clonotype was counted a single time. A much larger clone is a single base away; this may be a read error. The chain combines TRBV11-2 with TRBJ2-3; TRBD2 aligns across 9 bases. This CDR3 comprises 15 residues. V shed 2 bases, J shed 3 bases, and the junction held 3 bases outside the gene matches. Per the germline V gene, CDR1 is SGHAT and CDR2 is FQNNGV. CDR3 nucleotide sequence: TGTGCCAGCAGCTTACTAGCGGGAAGTACAGATACGCAGTATTTT. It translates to CASSLLAGSTDTQYF.

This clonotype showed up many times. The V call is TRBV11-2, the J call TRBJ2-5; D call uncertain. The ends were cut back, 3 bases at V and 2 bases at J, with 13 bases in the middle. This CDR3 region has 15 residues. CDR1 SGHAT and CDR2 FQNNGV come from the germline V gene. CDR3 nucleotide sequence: TGTGCCAGCAGCTTGGGCTTCCCCCCACAAGAGACCCAGTACTTC. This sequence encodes CASSLGFPPQETQYF.

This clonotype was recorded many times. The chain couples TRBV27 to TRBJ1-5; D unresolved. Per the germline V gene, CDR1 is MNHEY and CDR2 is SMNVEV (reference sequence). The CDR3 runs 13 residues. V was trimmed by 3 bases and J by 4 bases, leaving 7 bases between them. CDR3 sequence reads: CASSFGVNQPQHF. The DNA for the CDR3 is TGTGCCAGCAGTTTTGGGGTGAATCAGCCCCAGCATTTT.